One and the same sample provided the 26 T cell receptor beta chains below, sequenced in a study of CD8 T cells in Susac syndrome (dated by TCRdb to between 2018 and 2020). The receptor library was made with the immunoSEQ multiplex PCR assay. RNA was extracted using the RNeasy kit, and roughly 0.5 to 1 ug of the RNA was reverse transcribed with random hexamers. TCRdb trimmed the raw reads at Q25, called clones with MiXCR and kept productive beta chains. Entries that share a CDR3 protein sequence are merged under the most common genes and DNA. Across this sample there are almost 450,000 distinct CDR3 sequences, with 75% to 90% seen only once. The ten most abundant clones make up more than 0.09% of the sample. The sequenced sample was CD8+ T cells from PBMCs. These receptor sequences come from a human donor with multiple sclerosis.

The V and J genes are TRBV10-1 and TRBJ2-3, with D possibly being TRBD1 or TRBD2 (5 bases each). This CDR3 spans 16 amino acids. Germline loops: CDR1 WNHNN, CDR2 SYGVQD (reference sequence). Trimming cost V 1 base and J 0 bases, with 11 bases left between them. For the CDR3, the DNA is TGCGCCAGCAGTGAGTACCAGGGAGCTAGCACAGATACGCAGTATTTT. Translating it yields CASSEYQGASTDTQYF.

The chain joins TRBV19 to TRBJ1-1; possibly TRBD1 for D (6 bases). V was pared by 4 bases and J by 3 bases, with 18 bases between. The CDR3 covers 16 residues. Per germline, CDR1 LNHDA and CDR2 SQIVND (reference sequence). The DNA for the CDR3 is TGTGCCAGTAGTACCCCCACGACAGGCCCGTACACTGAAGCTTTCTTT. Translation: CASSTPTTGPYTEAFF.

The CDR3: CASSDPTGLDTEAFF. The CDR3 DNA sequence: TGTGCCAGCAGTGATCCGACAGGACTGGACACTGAAGCTTTCTTT. The chain recombines TRBV6-1 with TRBJ1-1; D perhaps matches TRBD1 (6 bases). The CDR3 has 15 residues. Germline V gene sequence: CDR1 MNHNS, CDR2 SASEGT. The V end lost 3 bases, the J end lost 3 bases, and 14 bases lay between the germline ends.

The rearrangement joins TRBV6-5 to TRBJ2-3, with D possibly matching TRBD1 (5 bases). V was clipped by 0 bases and J by 4 bases, with 14 bases between them. This CDR3 spans 16 amino acids. Germline V CDR1 and CDR2: MNHEY, SVGAGI. CDR3 loop: CASSYSTAGRADTQYF. The CDR3 DNA follows: TGTGCCAGCAGTTACTCGACGGCAGGGCGCGCAGATACGCAGTATTTT.

This clonotype was seen once. This sequence joins TRBV5-6 and TRBJ2-5; 10 bases match TRBD2. The CDR3 is 16 residues long. V trimming: 1 base; J trimming: 2 bases; junction bases outside the gene matches: 5. Germline loops: CDR1 SGHDT, CDR2 YYEEEE. CDR3 protein: CASSLNSGGFQETQYF. The DNA for the CDR3 is TGTGCCAGCAGCTTGAATAGCGGGGGGTTTCAAGAGACCCAGTACTTC.

The rearrangement links TRBV29-1 to TRBJ2-1; 7 bases agree with TRBD2. This CDR3 comprises 13 residues. Germline V gene sequence: CDR1 SQVTM, CDR2 ANQGSEA. V gave up 4 bases and J gave up 5 bases; unmatched junction bases: 5. CDR3 nucleotide sequence: TGCAGCGTTGGGCCCCTAGCGGACAATGAGCAGTTCTTC. It codes for CSVGPLADNEQFF.

The rearrangement joins TRBV29-1 to TRBJ2-2; D may be TRBD1 (5 bases). CDR3 length: 14 amino acids. Trimming took 2 bases from V and 7 from J, leaving 14 bases between them. Germline lookup yields CDR1 SQVTM and CDR2 ANQGSEA. CDR3 sequence: CSVEQGYSGGELFF. The CDR3 DNA is TGCAGCGTTGAACAGGGCTATAGTGGCGGGGAGCTGTTTTTT.

The V gene is TRBV27, the J gene TRBJ2-4, with a weak D call TRBD1 (6 bases). CDR3 length equals 16 residues. The germline V gene has CDR1 MNHEY and CDR2 SMNVEV (reference sequence). The V end lost 1 base, the J end lost 1 base, and 11 bases lay between the germline ends. CDR3 loop: CASSLLGQGAKNIQYF. In nucleotides, the CDR3 is TGTGCCAGCAGTTTATTAGGGCAGGGGGCCAAAAACATTCAGTACTTC.

This clonotype was picked up a small number of times. V is TRBV6-5 and J is TRBJ2-7; 8 positions agree with TRBD1. The germline V gene encodes CDR1 MNHEY and CDR2 SVGAGI. This CDR3 has 15 residues. V lost 2 bases, J lost 4 bases, and 7 bases stayed unmatched. This CDR3 is CASSYISGDRYEQYF. In DNA, the CDR3 is TGTGCCAGCAGTTACATTTCCGGGGACAGGTACGAGCAGTACTTC.

In this sample, this clonotype turned up a few times. The V and J genes are TRBV27 and TRBJ2-7; 7 bases are a match to TRBD1. The trim removed 2 bases at V and 3 bases at J, leaving 4 bases unmatched. This CDR3 is 14 amino acids long. CDR1 MNHEY and CDR2 SMNVEV come from the germline V gene (reference sequence). In DNA, the CDR3 is TGTGCCAGCAGTTTAGCGACAGGGAGCTACGAGCAGTACTTC. It codes for CASSLATGSYEQYF.

The CDR3 DNA reads as TGTGCCAGCTCACCTTCGGGACTCCCCGCGGTCAATGAGCAGTTCTTC. This sequence encodes CASSPSGLPAVNEQFF. The J gene is TRBJ2-1, the V gene TRBV18; a possible D gene is TRBD2 (6 bases). The germline V gene has CDR1 KGHSH and CDR2 LQKENI. The CDR3 sequence is 16 residues long. The ends were cut back, 3 bases at V and 6 bases at J, with 18 bases in the middle.

The chain links TRBV7-9 to TRBJ2-2; 11 bases are a match to TRBD2. This CDR3 is 17 amino acids long. Germline CDR1 is SEHNR and CDR2 is FQNEAQ (reference sequence). Trimming took 1 base from V and 10 from J; bases not matched to a gene: 11. The chain's CDR3 is CASSLGDSGGAFAELFF. DNA for the CDR3: TGTGCCAGCAGCTTAGGTGATAGCGGGGGGGCCTTCGCGGAGCTGTTTTTT.

V is TRBV3-1 and J is TRBJ2-3; 10 nucleotides agree with TRBD2. The CDR3 totals 16 residues. The V gene's germline CDR1 is LGHDT and CDR2 YNNKEL (reference sequence). Losses at the gene ends were 4 bases for V and 4 bases for J; bases not matched to a gene: 8. The CDR3 region has the DNA TGTGCCAGCAGCCCCCGGACTAGCGGAACGGCAGATACGCAGTATTTT. It specifies CASSPRTSGTADTQYF.

The chain uses TRBV4-1 and TRBJ1-3, with D possibly being TRBD1 (5 bases). The germline V gene encodes CDR1 MGHRA and CDR2 YSYEKL. CDR3 size: 15 residues. Trimming removed 1 base at V and 2 bases at J, with 9 bases between. The chain's CDR3 is CASSQVWGTGNTIYF. CDR3 DNA: TGCGCCAGCAGCCAAGTTTGGGGGACTGGAAACACCATATATTTT.

The V and J genes are TRBV7-2 and TRBJ2-5, with 10 bases identical to TRBD1. V shed 5 bases and J 7 bases; nucleotides not matched to a gene: 10. Germline CDR1 is SGHTA and CDR2 is FQGNSA. The CDR3 is 15 amino acids. The CDR3 DNA follows: TGTGCCAGCAGCCTCCGGGACAGGGGTCAGGGGACCCAGTACTTC. Translating gives CASSLRDRGQGTQYF.

J is TRBJ2-2 and V is TRBV27, with TRBD2 as a possible D gene (6 bases). The CDR3 loop spans 16 amino acids. The ends were cut back, 7 bases at V and 6 bases at J, with 21 bases in the middle. Per the germline V gene, CDR1 is MNHEY and CDR2 is SMNVEV (reference sequence). Here the CDR3 reads CASTLATPAGAGELFF. The CDR3 DNA reads TGTGCCAGCACCCTCGCAACTCCAGCGGGCGCCGGGGAGCTGTTTTTT.

This clonotype showed up just a few times. The chain has TRBV4-1 and TRBJ1-2, with TRBD1 as a possible D gene (6 bases). CDR1 is MGHRA, CDR2 YSYEKL, per germline. Trimming took off 3 bases at V and 4 bases at J, with 18 bases between the two ends. This CDR3 has 16 amino acids. Here the CDR3 DNA reads TGCGCCAGCAGCCACCCCCTGGGGCAGGGGAGCTATGGCTACACCTTC. Its translation is CASSHPLGQGSYGYTF.

Concerning this clonotype itself: At one of its ends the junction is not consistent with the germline gene, which may arise from a read error. V and J are TRBV5-1 and TRBJ2-7, with D unclear. CDR3 length: 13 amino acids. CDR1 SGHRS and CDR2 YFSETQ come from the germline V gene. The CDR3 sequence: CASSLEAGYEQHF. CDR3 nucleotides: TGCGCCAGCAGCTTGGAGGCAGGCTACGAGCAGCACTTC. Drawing the rest from reference TRBV5-1 and TRBJ2-7, the complete variable domain is KAGVTQTPRYLIKTRGQQVTLSCSPISGHRSVSWYQQTPGQGLQFLFEYFSETQRNKGNFPGRFSGRQFSNSRSEMNVSTLELGDSALYLCASSLEAGYEQHFGPGTRLTVT.

This chain links TRBV20-1 with TRBJ2-3; 7 bases match TRBD2. The CDR3 sequence is 16 residues long. V lost 3 bases and J lost 0; bases outside the gene matches: 9. CDR1 DFQATT and CDR2 SNEGSKA come from the germline V gene (reference sequence). For the CDR3, the DNA is TGCAGTGCTAGGGAGCACGGGGGGTCTAGCACAGATACGCAGTATTTT. Its protein product is CSAREHGGSSTDTQYF.

The V call is TRBV5-1, the J call TRBJ2-3, with D possibly called TRBD1 or TRBD2 (5 bases each). CDR1 SGHRS and CDR2 YFSETQ come from the germline V gene. The CDR3 contains 15 residues. Trimming took 1 base from V and 2 from J, leaving 11 bases between them. This CDR3 is CASSLLSGTTDTQYF. The CDR3 DNA reads TGCGCCAGCAGCTTGCTTTCCGGGACCACAGATACGCAGTATTTT.

The CDR3 DNA is TGCAGTGCGACCCCGGGACTAGCGGGACTGTCCCTCCTAAACGAGCAGTACTTC. It is translated as CSATPGLAGLSLLNEQYF. The chain carries TRBV20-1 and TRBJ2-7, with TRBD2 matching over 13 bases. V gave up 6 bases and J gave up 5 bases; unmatched junction bases: 19. From germline, CDR1 is DFQATT and CDR2 SNEGSKA (reference sequence). The CDR3 covers 18 residues.

The rearrangement uses TRBV28 and TRBJ2-1; D may be TRBD2 (6 bases). This CDR3 contains 16 residues. Germline values: CDR1 MDHEN, CDR2 SYDVKM. V was clipped by 5 bases and J by 1 base, with 15 bases between them. Here the CDR3 DNA reads TGTGCCAGCAGTGTGGAGGGCGCATTGTCCTACAATGAGCAGTTCTTC. It encodes CASSVEGALSYNEQFF. The full variable domain, its missing parts supplied by reference TRBV28 and TRBJ2-1, is DVKVTQSSRYLVKRTGEKVFLECVQDMDHENMFWYRQDPGLGLRLIYFSYDVKMKEKGDIPEGYSVSREKKERFSLILESASTNQTSMYLCASSVEGALSYNEQFFGPGTRLTVL.

About this clonotype: A junction end diverges from the germline sequence, so it may reflect a read error. The V gene is TRBV4-1, the J gene TRBJ1-1; D call uncertain. This CDR3 has 12 amino acids. The germline CDR1 and CDR2 sequences are MGHRA and YSYEKL. This CDR3 is CASSHENTEAFF. In DNA, the CDR3 is TGTGCCAGCAGCCATGAAAACACTGAAGCTTTCTTT.

The rearrangement uses TRBV29-1 and TRBJ2-7; 7 bases map to TRBD1. CDR1 is SQVTM, CDR2 ANQGSEA, per germline. This CDR3 has 13 residues. After removal of 4 bases from V and 2 bases from J, the junction contained 5 bases not matched to a gene. The CDR3 sequence: CSVGTGAAYEQYF. The CDR3 nucleotides are TGCAGCGTTGGGACAGGCGCAGCCTACGAGCAGTACTTC.

The rearrangement uses TRBV25-1 and TRBJ2-7, with 11 bases matching TRBD2. Germline trimming cut 8 bases from V and 4 bases from J; bases unmatched to any gene: 7. Looked up from germline, CDR1 is MGHDK and CDR2 is SYGVNS. There are 14 residues in the CDR3. The CDR3 is CASGAGTSGYEQYF. For the CDR3, the DNA is TGTGCCAGCGGCGCCGGGACTAGCGGTTACGAGCAGTACTTC.

This chain joins TRBV14 and TRBJ2-2; maybe TRBD1 (5 bases). In germline, CDR1 is SGHDN, CDR2 FVKESK. Trimming shortened V by 4 bases and J by 4 bases, and 13 bases separated the two germline ends. The CDR3 is 15 amino acids. The CDR3 region is CASSRYQGITGELFF. Written as DNA, the CDR3 is TGTGCCAGCAGCCGCTACCAGGGTATCACCGGGGAGCTGTTTTTT.